One sample yielded the 4 T cell receptor beta chains listed below, sequenced in a study of radiation and T cells in renal cell carcinoma. The protocol was immunoSEQ multiplex PCR, while the TCRdb copy is restricted to in-frame clones and leaves out a portion. Here the sample spans roughly 92,000 clones, 80% to 90% being singletons. Time point here: blood 4 weeks post-SBRT, at nephrectomy. Treatment specified: 15 Gy SBRT to primary tumor, nephrectomy 4 weeks later. Specimen: blood, collected from a patient whose treatment included radiotherapy and nephrectomy. Receptors were obtained from a man in his sixties with renal cell carcinoma.

CDR3 DNA sequence: TGTGCCAGTTGGACTACAAACACAGATACGCAGTATTTT. It codes for CASWTTNTDTQYF. The chain couples TRBV18 to TRBJ2-3, with D possibly matching TRBD2 (6 bases). CDR1 is KGHSH and CDR2 is LQKENI in the germline V gene. Trimming removed 9 bases at V and 2 bases at J, with 12 bases between. The CDR3 has 13 residues.

The count of this clone is one. The chain couples TRBV10-3 to TRBJ2-3; D may correspond to TRBD1 or TRBD2 (5 bases each). V lost 7 bases to trimming and J lost 2 bases, with 10 bases between them. The CDR3 has 13 residues. Looked up from germline, CDR1 is ENHRY and CDR2 is SYGVKD. The CDR3 region is CAINGGTTDTQYF. The CDR3 DNA follows: TGTGCCATCAATGGGGGAACCACAGATACGCAGTATTTT.

V and J are TRBV6-6 and TRBJ1-1; 7 bases map to TRBD1. The CDR3 loop spans 14 amino acids. The J segment lost 1 base and the V segment lost 2 bases, leaving 1 base of the junction unmatched. Per germline, CDR1 MNHNY and CDR2 SVGAGI (reference sequence). The CDR3 is CASSYPGGNTEAFF. CDR3 coding DNA: TGTGCCAGCAGTTACCCAGGGGGGAACACTGAAGCTTTCTTT.

The chain links TRBV28 to TRBJ2-2; TRBD2 is a possible D gene (6 bases). The CDR3 is made up of 15 amino acids. The V gene's germline CDR1 is MDHEN and CDR2 SYDVKM. V lost 3 bases and J 4 bases, leaving 12 bases between the germline ends. The CDR3 spells CASSLGGTSTGELFF. DNA for the CDR3: TGTGCCAGCAGTTTGGGCGGGACTTCCACCGGGGAGCTGTTTTTT.